Below are 15 T cell receptor beta chains sequenced from a single sample in a study of CD8 T cells in ankylosing spondylitis. TCRdb independently ran MiXCR on the 5' RACE reads; one entry per CDR3 protein. This table has 750,000 to 850,000 distinct CDR3 sequences, 12% appearing once. Overall study findings and caveats: Typical of ankylosing spondylitis blood, it appeared, was a TCR beta motif of eight highly homologous variants.

Antigens of these TCRs are unknown. Sequenced sample: blood, either unsorted or a sorted T cell fraction (not recorded which). The source of these receptors is a male donor with ankylosing spondylitis.

This clonotype appeared a few times. The chain uses TRBV5-1 and TRBJ1-5; D possibly corresponds to TRBD1 (5 bases). Between the trimmed V and J ends, which lost 4 bases and 8 bases, there was a span of 13 bases. CDR1 and CDR2 (germline): SGHRS, YFSETQ. There are 13 residues in the CDR3. CDR3 nucleotides: TGCGCCAGCAGCCCGGCGCCGGGGGAGCCCCAGCATTTT. It yields the protein CASSPAPGEPQHF.

The V call is TRBV29-1, the J call TRBJ2-2; D uncertain. Trimming pared 2 bases from V and 6 bases from J, leaving 10 bases between. The length of the CDR3 is 13 residues. Germline assignment: CDR1 SQVTM and CDR2 ANQGSEA. The CDR3 spells CSVEPGPSGELFF. CDR3 nucleotides: TGCAGCGTTGAACCTGGACCCTCCGGGGAGCTGTTTTTT.

The rearrangement joins TRBV25-1 to TRBJ2-1; tentative D call: TRBD2 (5 bases). Germline lookup yields CDR1 MGHDK and CDR2 SYGVNS. Deletions cut 3 bases from V and 12 bases from J, with 12 bases between. The CDR3 covers 12 residues. CDR3 loop: CASSDRTSGQFF. CDR3 coding DNA: TGTGCCAGCAGTGACCGAACTAGTGGGCAGTTCTTC.

The chain recombines TRBV5-1 with TRBJ1-1; a possible D gene is TRBD1 (5 bases). Per the germline V gene, CDR1 is SGHRS and CDR2 is YFSETQ. V was pared by 4 bases and J by 2 bases, with 15 bases between. CDR3 size: 15 residues. The CDR3 protein is CASSPTGQTNTEAFF. The CDR3 coding sequence is TGCGCCAGCAGCCCAACCGGACAAACTAACACTGAAGCTTTCTTT.

This clonotype was seen at least ten times. The V gene is TRBV20-1, the J gene TRBJ2-1; D is perhaps TRBD1 or TRBD2 (6 bases each). With 4 bases removed from V and 3 bases from J, the gap between germline ends came to 10 bases. The CDR3 loop spans 13 amino acids. Germline CDR1 DFQATT, CDR2 SNEGSKA (reference sequence). The CDR3 reads CSAIGGLYNEQFF. CDR3 bases: TGCAGTGCTATAGGGGGACTCTACAATGAGCAGTTCTTC.

The chain employs TRBV7-9 and TRBJ2-1; 10 bases fit TRBD2. V lost 2 bases and J lost 8; bases outside the gene matches: 6. The CDR3 length is 15 residues. Germline V lookup: CDR1 SEHNR, CDR2 FQNEAQ (reference sequence). As DNA, the CDR3 is TGTGCCAGCAGCTTACTAGCGGGAGAGGGAGATGAGCAGTTCTTC. This gives the protein CASSLLAGEGDEQFF. Combining the CDR3 with reference TRBV7-9 and TRBJ2-1 gives the whole variable domain DTGVSQNPRHKITKRGQNVTFRCDPISEHNRLYWYRQTLGQGPEFLTYFQNEAQLEKSRLLSDRFSAERPKGSFSTLEIQRTEQGDSAMYLCASSLLAGEGDEQFFGPGTRLTVL.

This clonotype was detected ten times or more. The J gene is TRBJ2-3, the V gene TRBV20-1; D is unresolved. With 2 bases removed from V and 3 bases from J, the gap between germline ends came to 9 bases. The CDR3 length is 13 residues. The germline V gene encodes CDR1 DFQATT and CDR2 SNEGSKA (reference sequence). CDR3 sequence: CSARFGLTDTQYF. The CDR3 DNA reads as TGCAGTGCTAGATTTGGATTAACAGATACGCAGTATTTT.

This chain uses TRBV18 with TRBJ2-7, with 7 bases that match TRBD1. CDR1 is KGHSH and CDR2 is LQKENI in the germline V gene. CDR3 size: 15 residues. With 4 bases clipped from V and 3 bases from J, the junction kept 9 bases outside the gene matches. Here the CDR3 DNA reads TGTGCCAGCTCACTCTTTGGGACAGATAGCTACGAGCAGTACTTC. This gives the protein CASSLFGTDSYEQYF.

This clonotype was seen only a few times. The chain links TRBV11-1 to TRBJ2-5; 8 bases map to TRBD2. This CDR3 has 14 amino acids. The trim removed 3 bases at V and 2 bases at J, leaving 2 bases unmatched. Germline V CDR1 and CDR2: SGHAT, FQDESV (reference sequence). The CDR3 loop reads CASSFTSGQETQYF. CDR3 DNA sequence: TGTGCCAGCAGCTTTACTAGCGGTCAAGAGACCCAGTACTTC.

The V call is TRBV20-1, the J call TRBJ2-1, with 7 nucleotides matching TRBD2. The germline V gene has CDR1 DFQATT and CDR2 SNEGSKA (reference sequence). The CDR3 totals 13 residues. The CDR3 coding sequence is TGCGGGGGAGGGCGGGGGATTTACAATGAGCAGTTCTTC. As protein: CGGGRGIYNEQFF.

This clonotype came up many times. The rearrangement uses TRBV5-5 and TRBJ2-3; D remains ambiguous. CDR3 length: 13 residues. Per germline, CDR1 SGHKS and CDR2 YYEKEE (reference sequence). Trimming took 0 bases from V and 4 from J, leaving 6 bases between them. The CDR3 here is CASSLAAPDTQYF. DNA of the CDR3: TGTGCCAGCAGCTTGGCAGCTCCAGATACGCAGTATTTT.

The table lists this clonotype with a few counts. The chain employs TRBV29-1 and TRBJ2-7, with TRBD1 matching over 10 bases. V shed 0 bases, J shed 2 bases, and the junction held 13 bases outside the gene matches. The V gene's germline CDR1 is SQVTM and CDR2 ANQGSEA. The CDR3 is 18 amino acids. This CDR3 is CSVEEGVFTGTGAYEQYF. The CDR3 DNA reads TGCAGCGTTGAAGAGGGGGTTTTTACCGGGACAGGGGCCTACGAGCAGTACTTC.

The chain combines TRBV11-2 with TRBJ2-7; perhaps TRBD1 as D (5 bases). Germline loops: CDR1 SGHAT, CDR2 FQNNGV. V gave up 5 bases and J gave up 13 bases, with 27 bases separating them. This CDR3 region has 15 residues. In DNA, the CDR3 is TGTGCCAGCAGCGCACTGGGATCGCAGGGAAAGGTGCATTACTTC. Amino acid sequence: CASSALGSQGKVHYF.

This chain links TRBV20-1 with TRBJ2-2; D not certain. This CDR3 contains 14 residues. Germline V gene data show CDR1 as DFQATT and CDR2 as SNEGSKA (reference sequence). Trimming took 0 bases from V and 6 from J, leaving 11 bases between them. The CDR3 DNA follows: TGCAGTGCTAGAGATCCCAAGAATCCCGGGGAGCTGTTTTTT. As protein: CSARDPKNPGELFF.

In this sample, this clonotype turned up many times. This rearrangement joins TRBV28 to TRBJ2-1, with 7 positions matching TRBD2. The CDR3 covers 14 residues. V was clipped by 6 bases and J by 3 bases; unmatched bases: 5. Germline V gives CDR1 MDHEN, CDR2 SYDVKM. The CDR3 sequence: CASRVGGGYNEQFF. The CDR3, as DNA: TGTGCCAGCAGGGTTGGGGGGGGCTACAATGAGCAGTTCTTC. The variable domain in full, with the rest retrieved from reference TRBV28 and TRBJ2-1, is DVKVTQSSRYLVKRTGEKVFLECVQDMDHENMFWYRQDPGLGLRLIYFSYDVKMKEKGDIPEGYSVSREKKERFSLILESASTNQTSMYLCASRVGGGYNEQFFGPGTRLTVL.